This is a list of T cell receptor beta chains from one sample in a study of blood T cell repertoires in COVID-19. Repertoires were generated with immunoSEQ multiplex PCR, while TCRdb's copy carries only in-frame clones and drops some. The table has a few hundred thousand clones, approximately 85% seen once. Sequencing input: PBMCs or T cells enriched from blood (not recorded which). These receptor sequences come from a man aged 25-45 years who had recovered from COVID-19. Both conserved end residues are part of each CDR3. Fields, in order: D gene, clone size, CDR3 length, J gene, V gene, CDR3 protein, CDR3 DNA. The D gene is left open where the match is weak. Size is stated for part of the rows, as once, few or many counts, or as a class when the clone is expanded.

.	.	12	TRBJ1-1	TRBV12-5	CASGLWGGGAFF	TGTGCTAGTGGTTTGTGGGGGGGTGGAGCTTTCTTT
.	.	15	TRBJ1-1	TRBV10-3	CAISESAQMNTEAFF	TGTGCCATCAGTGAGTCGGCACAGATGAACACTGAAGCTTTCTTT
.	.	14	TRBJ1-1	TRBV5-1	CASSLVTGNTEAFF	TGCGCCAGCAGCTTGGTGACAGGGAACACTGAAGCTTTCTTT
.	.	13	TRBJ1-1	TRBV9	CASSPSGGAEAFF	TGTGCCAGCAGCCCGTCCGGGGGGGCTGAAGCTTTCTTT
.	.	15	TRBJ1-2	TRBV5-5	CASSPTGGGYYGYTF	TGTGCCAGCAGCCCCACCGGGGGAGGCTACTATGGCTACACCTTC
TRBD1	.	14	TRBJ1-1	TRBV19	CASSRDRGTTEAFF	TGTGCCAGTAGTAGAGACAGGGGAACGACTGAAGCTTTCTTT
.	.	13	TRBJ1-2	TRBV25-1	CASSDVLGYGYTF	TGTGCCAGCAGTGACGTGCTAGGCTATGGCTACACCTTC
.	.	15	TRBJ2-4	TRBV4-2	CASRDGLRNKNIQYF	TGTGCCAGCAGGGACGGACTAAGAAACAAAAACATTCAGTACTTC
TRBD2	.	19	TRBJ2-1	TRBV11-2	CASSLGRASGGGPYNEQFF	TGTGCCAGCAGCTTAGGGCGGGCTAGCGGGGGTGGACCCTACAATGAGCAGTTCTTC
.	.	15	TRBJ2-1	TRBV9	CASSVVADSYNEQFF	TGTGCCAGCAGCGTAGTGGCGGACTCCTACAATGAGCAGTTCTTC
TRBD1	.	13	TRBJ1-5	TRBV19	CASESDRAQPQHF	TGTGCCAGTGAATCTGACAGGGCTCAGCCCCAGCATTTT
.	.	10	TRBJ1-2	TRBV20-1	CSAEAYGYTF	TGCAGTGCGGAGGCGTATGGCTACACCTTC
.	.	12	TRBJ1-4	TRBV6-5	CASRGTGGKKVF	TGTGCCAGCAGGGGAACAGGCGGAAAAAAGGTTTTT
TRBD1	large	16	TRBJ1-3	TRBV6-2/TRBV6-3	CASSWDRDASGNTIYF	TGTGCCAGCAGCTGGGACAGGGACGCCTCTGGAAACACCATATATTTT
TRBD2	.	14	TRBJ2-7	TRBV7-2	CASSLGTSSYEQYF	TGTGCCAGCAGCTTAGGGACTAGCTCCTACGAGCAGTACTTC
TRBD1	.	14	TRBJ2-1	TRBV29-1	CSLSLQGATDEQFF	TGCAGCCTGTCGTTACAGGGGGCAACGGATGAGCAGTTCTTC
.	.	16	TRBJ1-3	TRBV5-6	CASSLVAPSSGNTIYF	TGTGCCAGCAGCTTGGTTGCGCCTAGCTCTGGAAACACCATATATTTT
.	.	14	TRBJ2-1	TRBV11-2	CASSSLTRGNEQFF	TGTGCCAGCAGCTCTTTGACCCGGGGGAATGAGCAGTTCTTC
.	.	14	TRBJ2-3	TRBV7-2	CASSLVMASDTQYF	TGTGCCAGCAGCTTAGTTATGGCATCAGATACGCAGTATTTT
TRBD2	.	15	TRBJ2-1	TRBV9	CASSVGSGGYNEQFF	TGTGCCAGCAGCGTAGGAAGCGGGGGATACAATGAGCAGTTCTTC
.	.	14	TRBJ1-2	TRBV5-6	CASSLVFDRAGYTF	TGTGCCAGCAGCTTGGTTTTCGACCGAGCGGGCTACACCTTC
.	.	16	TRBJ1-4	TRBV7-8	CASSHRVMEANEKLFF	TGTGCCAGCAGCCATAGGGTGATGGAGGCTAATGAAAAACTGTTTTTT
.	.	18	TRBJ2-6	TRBV25-1	CASSELGGTSSGANVLTF	TGTGCCAGCAGTGAATTGGGGGGTACTAGCTCTGGGGCCAACGTCCTGACTTTC
TRBD1	once	14	TRBJ2-7	TRBV6-2/TRBV6-3	CASSSRIGGDEQYF	TGTGCCAGCAGTTCTCGGATAGGGGGCGACGAGCAGTACTTC
.	.	13	TRBJ1-2	TRBV30	CAWSVSGSYGYTF	TGTGCCTGGAGTGTGAGTGGGAGCTATGGCTACACCTTC
TRBD1	.	15	TRBJ2-7	TRBV2	CASILQDRATYEQYF	TGTGCCAGCATTCTTCAGGACAGGGCCACCTACGAGCAGTACTTC
.	.	13	TRBJ1-5	TRBV19	CASTEGVNQPQHF	TGTGCCAGTACTGAGGGAGTAAATCAGCCCCAGCATTTT